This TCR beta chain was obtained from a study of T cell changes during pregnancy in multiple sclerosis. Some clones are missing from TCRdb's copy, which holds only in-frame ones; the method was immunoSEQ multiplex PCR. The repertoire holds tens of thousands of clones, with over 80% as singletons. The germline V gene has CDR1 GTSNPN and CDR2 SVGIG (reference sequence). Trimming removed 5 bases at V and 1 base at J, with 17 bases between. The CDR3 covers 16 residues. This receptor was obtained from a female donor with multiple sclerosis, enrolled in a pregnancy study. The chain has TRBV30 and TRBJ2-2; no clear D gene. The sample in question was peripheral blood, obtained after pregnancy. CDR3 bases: TGTGCCTGGGCTCGATCTAAGACAAAGAACACCGGGGAGCTGTTTTTT. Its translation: CAWARSKTKNTGELFF.